This record looks at one T cell receptor beta chain sequence and its context. No cognate antigen has been identified for it. No base quality information exists; no much larger clone differs at one position. The sample comes from a study of blood T cell repertoires in COVID-19 (dated by TCRdb to the early 2020s). About the investigation overall: Samples covering the acute and convalescent phases of COVID-19 were provided by collaborators in the United States, Italy and Spain. A de-identified subject ID, COVID-19 status, age in years and sex were almost always included in the sample metadata. The repertoires were released in a freely available public database intended as a resource for research on the immune response to SARS-CoV-2. Deeply sampled blood TCRbeta repertoires from subjects exposed to, actively infected with, or recovered from COVID-19 were included in the dataset. Samples came from the ongoing ImmuneRACE study (first 160 participants) plus 1,254 subjects from 6 global collaborators. The prospective study material was composed of cDNA or gDNA derived from T cells, B-cell-depleted T cells, or PBMCs. Where available, HLA class I and class II types were obtained from metadata supplied by the sample provider rather than from assay-based typing. General findings and caveats noted by the study authors: Clinical and demographic metadata were provided uncurated, with the amount varying by source and participant.

TCRbeta CDR3 regions were amplified from genomic DNA using the immunoSEQ Assay, a bias-controlled multiplex PCR. For the original study's pipeline: The number of nucleated cells in each sample was estimated by amplification of reference gene primers within the assay. Sequence reads were collapsed and filtered to measure the absolute abundance of every unique TCRbeta CDR3 rearrangement. Productive Simpson clonality was computed per sample as the square root of Simpson's diversity index over productive rearrangements. Drawn from immuneACCESS, this table holds only the in-frame rearrangements with V and J called that TCRdb kept. Clones are partly lost; checked studies trace under half to an unresolved V gene and leave the rest unexplained. D and trimming were read from the DNA, whereas the V and J calls and clone size are those reported in that table. The sample table shows around 110,000 clones, and roughly 84% are seen once. The leading ten clones occupy about 1.3% of the sample.

The collaborating institutions used their own protocols to collect whole blood in K2EDTA tubes. For TCRbeta analysis, collaborators shipped samples as frozen whole blood, isolated PBMCs, or DNA extracted from either of those sample types. CDR1 and CDR2 (GTSNPN, SVGIG) derive from the germline V gene (reference sequence). Relative to germline, V is missing 3 bases and J is missing 4 bases, with 7 bases of the junction outside any gene match. The CDR3 runs 15 residues from the cysteine to the phenylalanine. The only DNA kept is the CDR3, 45 bases in frame from the first base. The chain is made from TRBV30 and TRBJ2-3; 10 bases in the junction line up with TRBD2. Sequences were obtained from peripheral blood. This receptor was taken from a man aged 35 to 55 with acute or convalescent COVID-19. The nucleotide sequence is TGTGCCTGGAGGGGGGGACTAGCGCTGGCAGATACGCAGTATTTT. This yields the protein CAWRGGLALADTQYF.